A selection of T cell receptor beta chains follows, all from one sample in a study of T cell clones after liver transplantation. TCRdb's table, derived via immunoSEQ multiplex PCR, lists solely in-frame clones and lacks some. Counted here are around 97,000 clones, about 88% occurring once; the ten biggest clones make up about 2.8%. The starting material was CD4+ T cells from blood, obtained 47 months after liver transplant. All receptors come from a human patient who received a liver transplant. Some T cells could come from the graft donor. The CDR3 runs from the conserved cysteine through the conserved F or W. Each record gives: V gene, D gene, clone size, J gene, CDR3 length, CDR3 protein, CDR3 DNA. A D gene is named only where the DNA matches it firmly. The size entry is marked missing in some rows and otherwise reads once, few, many or a size class.

v_call: TRBV5-1
d_call: -
clone_size: -
j_call: TRBJ1-1
cdr3_length: 15
cdr3_aa: CASSLEGTMNTEAFF
cdr3_nt: TGCGCCAGCAGCTTGGAAGGGACCATGAACACTGAAGCTTTCTTT

v_call: TRBV1
d_call: -
clone_size: -
j_call: TRBJ2-7
cdr3_length: 16
cdr3_aa: CTSSQDPGHGPYEQYF
cdr3_nt: TGCACCAGCAGCCAAGACCCGGGACACGGACCCTACGAGCAGTACTTC

v_call: TRBV7-2
d_call: TRBD1
clone_size: -
j_call: TRBJ1-5
cdr3_length: 16
cdr3_aa: CASSWGTGGPNQPQHF
cdr3_nt: TGTGCCAGCAGCTGGGGGACAGGGGGTCCAAATCAGCCCCAGCATTTT

v_call: TRBV7-2
d_call: -
clone_size: -
j_call: TRBJ2-5
cdr3_length: 14
cdr3_aa: CASSFRGDQETQYF
cdr3_nt: TGTGCCAGCAGCTTTAGGGGGGACCAAGAGACCCAGTACTTC

v_call: TRBV27
d_call: TRBD1
clone_size: -
j_call: TRBJ2-7
cdr3_length: 14
cdr3_aa: CASTRRTGLNEQYF
cdr3_nt: TGTGCCAGCACCCGAAGGACAGGTTTGAACGAGCAGTACTTC

v_call: TRBV6-6
d_call: -
clone_size: few
j_call: TRBJ1-2
cdr3_length: 14
cdr3_aa: CASSYRAQGDGYTF
cdr3_nt: TGTGCCAGCAGTTATCGGGCCCAAGGCGATGGCTACACCTTC

v_call: TRBV29-1
d_call: TRBD2
clone_size: -
j_call: TRBJ2-7
cdr3_length: 15
cdr3_aa: CSVDGHGTSNYEQYF
cdr3_nt: TGCAGCGTCGATGGACACGGGACTAGCAACTACGAGCAGTACTTC

v_call: TRBV2
d_call: -
clone_size: few
j_call: TRBJ1-2
cdr3_length: 11
cdr3_aa: CASRDLYGYTF
cdr3_nt: TGTGCCAGCAGGGATTTATATGGCTACACCTTC

v_call: TRBV5-6
d_call: -
clone_size: -
j_call: TRBJ2-7
cdr3_length: 16
cdr3_aa: CASSEGPTQILGEQYF
cdr3_nt: TGTGCCAGCAGCGAGGGACCAACCCAAATTTTAGGGGAGCAGTACTTC

v_call: TRBV10-3
d_call: -
clone_size: -
j_call: TRBJ2-7
cdr3_length: 12
cdr3_aa: CAISDFGSEQYF
cdr3_nt: TGTGCCATCAGTGATTTTGGGAGCGAGCAGTACTTC

v_call: TRBV7-8
d_call: -
clone_size: -
j_call: TRBJ2-1
cdr3_length: 14
cdr3_aa: CASSLEALGNEQFF
cdr3_nt: TGTGCCAGCAGCTTAGAGGCACTTGGGAATGAGCAGTTCTTC

v_call: TRBV4-1
d_call: TRBD1
clone_size: once
j_call: TRBJ1-4
cdr3_length: 14
cdr3_aa: CASSLRQGREKLFF
cdr3_nt: TGCGCCAGCAGCTTACGACAGGGGCGGGAAAAACTGTTTTTT

v_call: TRBV23-1
d_call: -
clone_size: -
j_call: TRBJ2-7
cdr3_length: 15
cdr3_aa: CASSQNPKEGHEQYF
cdr3_nt: TGCGCCAGCAGTCAAAACCCTAAGGAGGGACACGAGCAGTACTTC

v_call: TRBV9
d_call: -
clone_size: -
j_call: TRBJ2-7
cdr3_length: 14
cdr3_aa: CASSVLQDSYEQYF
cdr3_nt: TGTGCCAGCAGCGTATTACAGGACTCCTACGAGCAGTACTTC

v_call: TRBV14
d_call: TRBD1
clone_size: -
j_call: TRBJ2-7
cdr3_length: 18
cdr3_aa: CASSQVGQGVGASYEQYF
cdr3_nt: TGTGCCAGCAGCCAAGTTGGCCAGGGGGTCGGGGCTTCCTACGAGCAGTACTTC

v_call: TRBV6-4
d_call: -
clone_size: -
j_call: TRBJ2-3
cdr3_length: 13
cdr3_aa: CASSEGEGDTQYF
cdr3_nt: TGTGCCAGCAGTGAGGGGGAAGGGGATACGCAGTATTTT

v_call: TRBV6-1
d_call: TRBD1
clone_size: few
j_call: TRBJ1-5
cdr3_length: 16
cdr3_aa: CASSVRGTGVNQPQHF
cdr3_nt: TGTGCCAGCAGTGTTCGGGGGACAGGGGTCAATCAGCCCCAGCATTTT

v_call: TRBV23-1
d_call: -
clone_size: -
j_call: TRBJ2-7
cdr3_length: 16
cdr3_aa: CASSLLHPVVSYEQYF
cdr3_nt: TGCGCCAGCTCCCTACTACATCCGGTGGTCTCCTACGAGCAGTACTTC

v_call: TRBV19
d_call: -
clone_size: -
j_call: TRBJ1-5
cdr3_length: 15
cdr3_aa: CASSSLGGSNQPQHF
cdr3_nt: TGTGCCAGTAGTAGCCTCGGTGGGAGCAATCAGCCCCAGCATTTT

v_call: TRBV7-3
d_call: TRBD1
clone_size: few
j_call: TRBJ1-2
cdr3_length: 14
cdr3_aa: CASSFDRASGAYTF
cdr3_nt: TGTGCCAGCAGCTTCGACAGGGCTAGCGGCGCCTACACCTTC

v_call: TRBV5-1
d_call: -
clone_size: -
j_call: TRBJ1-5
cdr3_length: 14
cdr3_aa: CASSRDGPHQPQHF
cdr3_nt: TGCGCCAGCAGCCGGGACGGTCCCCACCAGCCCCAGCATTTT

v_call: TRBV7-3
d_call: -
clone_size: -
j_call: TRBJ2-1
cdr3_length: 15
cdr3_aa: CASSPLPSSYNEQFF
cdr3_nt: TGTGCCAGCAGCCCCCTACCCAGCTCCTACAATGAGCAGTTCTTC

v_call: TRBV5-1
d_call: -
clone_size: -
j_call: TRBJ2-1
cdr3_length: 13
cdr3_aa: CASSLTGFNEQFF
cdr3_nt: TGCGCCAGCAGCTTGACAGGATTCAATGAGCAGTTCTTC

v_call: TRBV28
d_call: TRBD1
clone_size: few
j_call: TRBJ1-5
cdr3_length: 14
cdr3_aa: CASSPGTVNQPQHF
cdr3_nt: TGTGCCAGCAGCCCCGGGACAGTAAATCAGCCCCAGCATTTT

v_call: TRBV2
d_call: -
clone_size: once
j_call: TRBJ2-1
cdr3_length: 11
cdr3_aa: CAADSGDEQFF
cdr3_nt: TGTGCCGCTGACAGCGGCGATGAGCAGTTCTTC

v_call: TRBV10-3
d_call: TRBD1
clone_size: -
j_call: TRBJ2-5
cdr3_length: 16
cdr3_aa: CAISESGTGVKETQYF
cdr3_nt: TGTGCCATCAGTGAGTCCGGGACAGGGGTTAAAGAGACCCAGTACTTC

v_call: TRBV5-1
d_call: -
clone_size: once
j_call: TRBJ2-5
cdr3_length: 16
cdr3_aa: CASSPSGGGLGETQYF
cdr3_nt: TGCGCCAGCAGCCCCTCGGGCGGGGGCTTAGGGGAGACCCAGTACTTC

v_call: TRBV27
d_call: -
clone_size: -
j_call: TRBJ1-1
cdr3_length: 16
cdr3_aa: CASSFRVTGPLTEAFF
cdr3_nt: TGTGCCAGCAGTTTTAGGGTAACCGGGCCCCTCACTGAAGCTTTCTTT

v_call: TRBV25-1
d_call: -
clone_size: -
j_call: TRBJ2-7
cdr3_length: 14
cdr3_aa: CASSEYPASYEQYF
cdr3_nt: TGTGCCAGCAGTGAATATCCGGCATCCTACGAGCAGTACTTC

v_call: TRBV7-9
d_call: -
clone_size: -
j_call: TRBJ1-2
cdr3_length: 15
cdr3_aa: CASSFSGTPSDGYTF
cdr3_nt: TGTGCCAGCAGCTTTTCCGGGACCCCAAGCGATGGCTACACCTTC

v_call: TRBV7-9
d_call: -
clone_size: once
j_call: TRBJ2-7
cdr3_length: 15
cdr3_aa: CASSLVRQGDYEQYF
cdr3_nt: TGTGCCAGCAGCTTAGTTCGGCAGGGCGACTACGAGCAGTACTTC

v_call: TRBV6-1
d_call: -
clone_size: -
j_call: TRBJ2-3
cdr3_length: 16
cdr3_aa: CASSEAGRLFTDTQYF
cdr3_nt: TGTGCCAGCAGTGAAGCCGGAAGACTGTTCACAGATACGCAGTATTTT

v_call: TRBV19
d_call: TRBD1
clone_size: -
j_call: TRBJ1-1
cdr3_length: 14
cdr3_aa: CASSLTTGSTEAFF
cdr3_nt: TGTGCCAGTAGTCTGACGACAGGGAGCACTGAAGCTTTCTTT

v_call: TRBV7-7
d_call: -
clone_size: -
j_call: TRBJ2-5
cdr3_length: 15
cdr3_aa: CASRLSPGPQETQYF
cdr3_nt: TGTGCCAGCAGACTTTCCCCGGGACCACAAGAGACCCAGTACTTC

v_call: TRBV5-4
d_call: -
clone_size: -
j_call: TRBJ2-6
cdr3_length: 17
cdr3_aa: CASSLAGTTSGANVLTF
cdr3_nt: TGTGCCAGCAGCTTGGCTGGGACGACCTCTGGGGCCAACGTCCTGACTTTC

v_call: TRBV28
d_call: -
clone_size: -
j_call: TRBJ1-3
cdr3_length: 14
cdr3_aa: CASSPRTPGNTIYF
cdr3_nt: TGTGCCAGCAGTCCTCGGACCCCTGGAAACACCATATATTTT

v_call: TRBV7-2
d_call: -
clone_size: -
j_call: TRBJ2-1
cdr3_length: 15
cdr3_aa: CASSPYTQSYNEQFF
cdr3_nt: TGTGCCAGCAGCCCTTATACCCAATCCTACAATGAGCAGTTCTTC

v_call: TRBV6-5
d_call: TRBD2
clone_size: -
j_call: TRBJ2-7
cdr3_length: 15
cdr3_aa: CASRTPTSGGYEQYF
cdr3_nt: TGTGCCAGCAGAACCCCCACTAGCGGGGGCTACGAGCAGTACTTC

v_call: TRBV10-3
d_call: -
clone_size: -
j_call: TRBJ1-1
cdr3_length: 15
cdr3_aa: CAISELQAGRTEAFF
cdr3_nt: TGTGCCATCAGTGAGCTACAAGCAGGGAGAACTGAAGCTTTCTTT

v_call: TRBV7-3
d_call: TRBD1
clone_size: -
j_call: TRBJ1-2
cdr3_length: 15
cdr3_aa: CASSGGQGGTYGYTF
cdr3_nt: TGTGCCAGCAGCGGCGGACAGGGTGGGACCTATGGCTACACCTTC

v_call: TRBV5-8
d_call: TRBD1
clone_size: -
j_call: TRBJ1-1
cdr3_length: 18
cdr3_aa: CASSLAVMDRGGLGEAFF
cdr3_nt: TGTGCCAGCAGCTTGGCCGTTATGGACAGGGGCGGTTTGGGTGAAGCTTTCTTT

v_call: TRBV10-3
d_call: TRBD2
clone_size: -
j_call: TRBJ2-1
cdr3_length: 18
cdr3_aa: CAISDPWGGKTTVDEQFF
cdr3_nt: TGTGCCATCAGTGACCCCTGGGGGGGGAAGACTACAGTCGATGAGCAGTTCTTC

v_call: TRBV11-2
d_call: TRBD1
clone_size: -
j_call: TRBJ1-3
cdr3_length: 14
cdr3_aa: CASSAGTGGNTIYF
cdr3_nt: TGTGCCAGCAGCGCGGGGACAGGTGGAAACACCATATATTTT

v_call: TRBV4-1
d_call: TRBD1
clone_size: -
j_call: TRBJ2-5
cdr3_length: 18
cdr3_aa: CASSQVLTGTGTQETQYF
cdr3_nt: TGCGCCAGCAGCCAAGTCCTCACCGGGACAGGGACCCAAGAGACCCAGTACTTC

v_call: TRBV28
d_call: TRBD2
clone_size: -
j_call: TRBJ2-5
cdr3_length: 14
cdr3_aa: CATSREPFQETQYF
cdr3_nt: TGTGCCACCTCGCGGGAGCCCTTTCAAGAGACCCAGTACTTC

v_call: TRBV7-2
d_call: -
clone_size: -
j_call: TRBJ1-6
cdr3_length: 17
cdr3_aa: CASSAISPGAHNSPLHF
cdr3_nt: TGTGCCAGCAGCGCAATATCCCCTGGGGCTCATAATTCACCCCTCCACTTT

v_call: TRBV14
d_call: -
clone_size: -
j_call: TRBJ2-2
cdr3_length: 13
cdr3_aa: CASSPDITGELFF
cdr3_nt: TGTGCCAGCAGCCCCGACATTACCGGGGAGCTGTTTTTT

v_call: TRBV20-1
d_call: -
clone_size: -
j_call: TRBJ2-2
cdr3_length: 11
cdr3_aa: CSARAGGELFF
cdr3_nt: TGCAGTGCTAGAGCGGGCGGGGAGCTGTTTTTT

v_call: TRBV7-2
d_call: -
clone_size: -
j_call: TRBJ1-1
cdr3_length: 12
cdr3_aa: CASSLASGSAFF
cdr3_nt: TGTGCCAGCAGCTTAGCGTCAGGATCGGCTTTCTTT